The 18 T cell receptor beta chains in this list originate from one sample, sequenced in a study of cytomegalovirus exposure and HLA in healthy donors. 13 Jbeta primers and 60 Vbeta primers were used for the PCR. The table came from immunoSEQ multiplex PCR; TCRdb's copy has only in-frame clones and leaves some out. Of 30,000 to 45,000 clones listed, around 80% are singletons. Sequenced input: PBMCs. The receptors were sampled from a woman aged 18-29 years in good health and CMV-seronegative.

The V gene is TRBV29-1, the J gene TRBJ2-7, with TRBD2 as a possible D gene (7 bases). CDR3 length equals 14 residues. The germline V gene encodes CDR1 SQVTM and CDR2 ANQGSEA. Trimming cost V 6 bases and J 1 base, with 16 bases left between them. CDR3 nucleotide sequence: TGCAGCGTGGGGGGGACATCCGCTTCCTACGAGCAGTACTTC. This codes for CSVGGTSASYEQYF.

The chain carries TRBV7-3 and TRBJ2-3, with 11 bases aligning to TRBD2. The V gene end was trimmed by 0 bases and the J gene end by 4 bases; junction bases not matched to a gene: 3. The CDR3 spans 16 residues. Looked up from germline, CDR1 is SGHTA and CDR2 is FQGTGA. CDR3: CASSLTVAGGPDTQYF. The CDR3 DNA is TGTGCCAGCAGCTTAACGGTAGCGGGAGGGCCAGATACGCAGTATTTT.

This clone was counted a single time. An end of the junction differs from the germline gene, which may be a read error. Here the CDR3 reads CSSSLDGGEQYF. The CDR3 nucleotides read TGTTCCAGCAGCTTAGACGGGGGCGAGCAGTACTTC. The chain links TRBV7-9 to TRBJ2-7, with D possibly being TRBD2 (6 bases). This CDR3 region has 12 residues. The germline V gene encodes CDR1 SEHNR and CDR2 FQNEAQ (reference sequence).

The J gene is TRBJ1-2, the V gene TRBV7-6; 9 nucleotides match TRBD1. The CDR3 spans 15 residues. Losses at the gene ends were 4 bases for V and 7 bases for J; bases not matched to a gene: 10. CDR1 is SGHVS and CDR2 is FNYEAQ in the germline V gene. The DNA of the CDR3 is TGTGCCAGCAGCTACTCTGAGGACAGGGGAGGTGGCTACACCTTC. It codes for CASSYSEDRGGGYTF.

The chain has TRBV7-8 and TRBJ2-3, with D maybe TRBD2 (5 bases). The CDR3 consists of 15 residues. Germline CDR1 is SGHVS and CDR2 is FQNEAQ. Trimming removed 5 bases at V and 0 bases at J, with 12 bases between. The DNA of the CDR3 is TGTGCCAGCAGCCCCAGTGGAGGTAGCACAGATACGCAGTATTTT. Protein sequence: CASSPSGGSTDTQYF.

This clone was picked up a small number of times. The CDR3 DNA reads as TGTGCCAGTAGTATCCAGGGGGGATACAATGAGCAGTTCTTC. Translation gives CASSIQGGYNEQFF. The chain recombines TRBV19 with TRBJ2-1, with D perhaps matching TRBD1 (7 bases). This CDR3 has 14 amino acids. Germline CDR1 LNHDA, CDR2 SQIVND (reference sequence). The V and J ends lost 3 bases and 4 bases respectively, with 10 bases between them.

The chain combines TRBV7-8 with TRBJ2-3; a weak D match, TRBD2 (5 bases). Germline values: CDR1 SGHVS, CDR2 FQNEAQ. Trimming left V 0 bases short and J 2 bases short, with 15 bases between. The CDR3 spans 17 residues. In nucleotides, the CDR3 is TGTGCCAGCAGCTTAGCAATGCGCGGGCCCAACACAGATACGCAGTATTTT. It translates to CASSLAMRGPNTDTQYF.

The chain links TRBV15 to TRBJ2-3; 8 nucleotides line up with TRBD2. Germline V CDR1 and CDR2: LNHNV, YYDKDF (reference sequence). Unmatched junction bases numbered 6, after V lost 3 bases and J lost 1 base. The CDR3 consists of 16 residues. For the CDR3, the DNA is TGTGCCACCAGCAGGGGCGGGAGGAGTGGCACAGATACGCAGTATTTT. Encoded protein: CATSRGGRSGTDTQYF.

The chain links TRBV6-5 to TRBJ2-1; no definite D call. Germline CDR1 MNHEY, CDR2 SVGAGI. The CDR3 spans 14 residues. V gave up 0 bases and J gave up 7 bases, with 10 bases separating them. For the CDR3, the DNA is TGTGCCAGCAGTTACTCAGGCGGAGTGAATGAGCAGTTCTTC. It encodes CASSYSGGVNEQFF.

The chain links TRBV6-1 to TRBJ2-7, with D maybe TRBD1 (5 bases). Germline values: CDR1 MNHNS, CDR2 SASEGT. V was pared by 0 bases and J by 6 bases, with 12 bases between. The CDR3 has 14 amino acids. CDR3 sequence reads: CASSEAGQGPEQYF. DNA of the CDR3: TGTGCCAGCAGTGAAGCGGGGCAGGGCCCCGAGCAGTACTTC.

The chain is built from TRBV6-1 and TRBJ1-3, with 9 nucleotides matching TRBD1. Germline CDR1 MNHNS, CDR2 SASEGT. The CDR3 contains 15 residues. J was trimmed by 4 bases and V by 6 bases; bases with no gene match: 7. CDR3 in DNA: TGTGCCAGCAGCAACAGGGGGCTATTCGGAAACACCATATATTTT. Protein product: CASSNRGLFGNTIYF.

A word on this clone: At one end the junction does not follow the germline gene, possibly because of a read error. This chain connects TRBV5-6 to TRBJ1-2, with no clear D. Per the germline V gene, CDR1 is SGHDT and CDR2 is YYEEEE. This CDR3 region has 14 residues. The CDR3 region has the DNA TGTGCCAGCAGCTTTAAAACATCTAACTATGGCTACCCCTTC. Encoded protein: CASSFKTSNYGYPF.

The chain couples TRBV6-5 to TRBJ1-5; TRBD1 might be the D (6 bases). Trimming pared 6 bases from V and 6 bases from J, leaving 12 bases between. The CDR3 sequence is 13 residues long. Germline V CDR1 and CDR2: MNHEY, SVGAGI. In DNA form, the CDR3 reads TGTGCCAGCAGAGACAGGATGGGTCAGCCCCAGCATTTT. This encodes CASRDRMGQPQHF.

This rearrangement joins TRBV7-3 to TRBJ2-5; the match to TRBD2 covers 8 bases. V shed 3 bases, J shed 1 base, and the junction held 10 bases outside the gene matches. Looked up from germline, CDR1 is SGHTA and CDR2 is FQGTGA. The CDR3 is 17 amino acids. CDR3 loop: CASSFMNGGDFQETQYF. CDR3 DNA: TGTGCCAGCAGCTTTATGAACGGGGGGGACTTCCAAGAGACCCAGTACTTC.

V usage is TRBV18 and J usage is TRBJ1-1; possible D gene TRBD1, 5 bases. Trimming took off 6 bases at V and 2 bases at J, with 16 bases between the two ends. Per the germline V gene, CDR1 is KGHSH and CDR2 is LQKENI. The CDR3 has 15 amino acids. The CDR3 loop is CASSLGGGANTEAFF. For the CDR3, the DNA is TGTGCCAGCTCTCTCGGGGGAGGTGCCAACACTGAAGCTTTCTTT.

This clone was counted once. The chain couples TRBV7-8 to TRBJ1-2; weak D call: TRBD1 (5 bases). The V gene lost 5 bases and the J gene lost 3 bases, with 13 bases spanning the gap. Germline V gene sequence: CDR1 SGHVS, CDR2 FQNEAQ. The CDR3 is 14 residues long. Here the CDR3 reads CASSPRETDYGYTF. The CDR3 region has the DNA TGTGCCAGCAGCCCCCGGGAGACAGACTATGGCTACACCTTC.

The chain employs TRBV6-5 and TRBJ2-3; weak D call: TRBD2 (5 bases). Germline CDR1 MNHEY, CDR2 SVGAGI. The germline V and J ends were trimmed by 6 bases and 6 bases, with 19 bases remaining between them. The CDR3 runs to 15 residues. The DNA of the CDR3 is TGTGCCAGCAGCTATCCCTCCCTGAGCGGCGATACGCAGTATTTT. Residues: CASSYPSLSGDTQYF.

In this sample, this clone turned up once. CDR3 sequence: CASSLLRGLNRETQYF. The CDR3 nucleotides are TGTGCCAGCAGCTTGCTCAGGGGTCTTAATCGGGAGACCCAGTACTTC. This chain uses TRBV7-9 with TRBJ2-5, with a weak D call TRBD1 (6 bases). There are 16 residues in the CDR3. Trimming took off 3 bases at V and 5 bases at J, with 19 bases between the two ends. Germline V gene sequence: CDR1 SEHNR, CDR2 FQNEAQ (reference sequence).